Shown below are 27 T cell receptor beta chains from a single sample sequenced in a study of OX40 agonist ivuxolimab in advanced cancers. The assay was immunoSEQ multiplex PCR, and TCRdb's table has in-frame clones only and misses some. Among some 80,000 clones listed, roughly 87% were seen once. The input for sequencing was CD4+ or CD8+ T cells sorted from blood, taken in a trial of the OX40 agonist ivuxolimab. The receptors stem from an adult with an advanced solid tumor such as melanoma, head and neck, liver or kidney cancer.

The chain links TRBV7-3 to TRBJ2-7; 12 positions match TRBD2. The trim removed 5 bases at V and 5 bases at J, leaving 7 bases unmatched. CDR1 SGHTA and CDR2 FQGTGA come from the germline V gene. The CDR3 contains 15 residues. The CDR3 bases are TGTGCCAGCAGCCGACGGACTAGCGGGGCGGACGAGCAGTACTTC. It is translated as CASSRRTSGADEQYF.

The chain joins TRBV7-3 to TRBJ2-1, with D possibly being TRBD2 (6 bases). Germline V gene sequence: CDR1 SGHTA, CDR2 FQGTGA. V lost 5 bases to trimming and J lost 7 bases, with 15 bases between them. This CDR3 spans 14 amino acids. CDR3 region: CASSPGTGWNEQFF. The CDR3 nucleotides are TGTGCCAGCAGCCCCGGGACTGGGTGGAATGAGCAGTTCTTC.

This clone was observed a few times. This chain links TRBV5-1 with TRBJ1-6; no reliable D call. This CDR3 is 14 amino acids long. Trimming shortened V by 0 bases and J by 8 bases, and 9 bases separated the two germline ends. Germline loops: CDR1 SGHRS, CDR2 YFSETQ. DNA for the CDR3: TGCGCCAGCAGCTTGGAAGGGAGGGATTCACCCCTCCACTTT. This codes for CASSLEGRDSPLHF.

The V and J genes are TRBV23-1 and TRBJ1-2; D uncertain. TRBV23-1 qualifies as an ORF whose function is uncertain. CDR3 length: 13 amino acids. V shed 10 bases and J shed 1 base, with 13 bases lying between them. The CDR3 loop reads CATGRAFNYGYTF. Here the CDR3 DNA reads TGCGCCACCGGGAGGGCCTTTAACTATGGCTACACCTTC.

The J gene is TRBJ1-4, the V gene TRBV5-1, with 9 bases identical to TRBD1. Germline CDR1 reads SGHRS; CDR2 reads YFSETQ. The ends lost 0 bases at V and 7 bases at J; junction bases unmatched: 4. The CDR3 consists of 15 residues. The CDR3 DNA reads TGCGCCAGCAGCTTGGCAGGGACAGGGCTTGAAAAACTGTTTTTT. Translating gives CASSLAGTGLEKLFF.

The CDR3 bases are TGTGCCAGCAGTTACTCGTCGGGGTCCTACGAGCAGTACGTC. The encoded protein is CASSYSSGSYEQYV. The V call is TRBV6-5, the J call TRBJ2-7; possible D gene TRBD2, 5 bases. Germline V gene lookup returns CDR1 MNHEY and CDR2 SVGAGI. V was trimmed by 0 bases and J by 1 base, leaving 7 bases between them. This CDR3 has 14 residues.

This clone was picked up one time. The rearrangement uses TRBV6-5 and TRBJ2-1; TRBD1 matches at 9 bases. V was clipped by 4 bases and J by 4 bases; unmatched bases: 2. This CDR3 has 14 amino acids. Looked up from germline, CDR1 is MNHEY and CDR2 is SVGAGI. CDR3 coding DNA: TGTGCCAGCAGTTGGACAGGGGATTACAATGAGCAGTTCTTC. Its protein product is CASSWTGDYNEQFF.

This rearrangement joins TRBV11-3 to TRBJ2-7; D remains unclear. The CDR3 totals 14 residues. Germline values: CDR1 SGHNT, CDR2 YENEEA. Trimming left V 2 bases short and J 5 bases short, with 13 bases between. The CDR3 DNA follows: TGTGCCAGCAGCTTAAGCCAGGTTGGGAACGAGCAGTACGTC. Its translation: CASSLSQVGNEQYV.

V and J are TRBV6-6 and TRBJ2-3, with D maybe TRBD2 (5 bases). Per germline, CDR1 MNHNY and CDR2 SVGAGI (reference sequence). The CDR3 length is 14 residues. The germline V and J ends were trimmed by 5 bases and 0 bases, with 9 bases remaining between them. The CDR3 DNA reads as TGTGCCAGCAGTAGGACTTGGAGCACAGATACGCAGTATTTT. Amino acid sequence: CASSRTWSTDTQYF.

CDR3 sequence (DNA): TGTGCCAGCAGCGTTTTTAGTGCGAGATACAGCTCCTACAATGAGCAGTTCTTC. Translation gives CASSVFSARYSSYNEQFF. This chain joins TRBV9 and TRBJ2-1, with unresolved D. Germline CDR1 reads SGDLS; CDR2 reads YYNGEE. Trimming removed 2 bases at V and 0 bases at J, with 18 bases between. The CDR3 is 18 amino acids.

The genes are TRBV6-5 and TRBJ2-5; 9 positions agree with TRBD1. Germline V gene data show CDR1 as MNHEY and CDR2 as SVGAGI. V dropped 11 bases and J dropped 2; count of bases not matched to a gene: 6. CDR3 size: 13 residues. The DNA for the CDR3 is TGTGCCTGCAAGACAGGGGGGCAAGAGACCCAGTACTTC. The encoded protein is CACKTGGQETQYF.

This clone came up a few times. The V and J genes are TRBV19 and TRBJ1-1; D is unresolved. Germline V gives CDR1 LNHDA, CDR2 SQIVND (reference sequence). V gave up 5 bases and J gave up 1 base, with 5 bases separating them. The CDR3 totals 12 residues. DNA of the CDR3: TGTGCCAGTAGTTTTACGAACACTGAAGCTTTCTTT. Amino acids: CASSFTNTEAFF.

This clone showed up just a few times. The V gene is TRBV6-6, the J gene TRBJ1-1; 8 positions match TRBD1. This CDR3 region has 16 residues. CDR1 and CDR2 from the germline V gene are MNHNY and SVGAGI (reference sequence). V was pared by 1 base and J by 3 bases, with 7 bases of the junction left unmatched. CDR3 in DNA: TGTGCCAGCAGTTACTTGCGGACAGGGACGGACACTGAAGCTTTCTTT. Translating it yields CASSYLRTGTDTEAFF.

V usage is TRBV4-1 and J usage is TRBJ1-2, with 9 bases lining up with TRBD1. In germline, CDR1 is MGHRA, CDR2 YSYEKL. With V trimmed by 6 bases and J by 6 bases, 8 bases remained unmatched. The CDR3 sequence is 14 residues long. The CDR3 DNA follows: TGCGCCAGCAGTGACAGGGGGGTGTTGGATGGCTACACCTTC. It is translated as CASSDRGVLDGYTF.

This chain uses TRBV6-6 with TRBJ1-5; TRBD1 might be the D (6 bases). The germline V and J ends were trimmed by 0 bases and 7 bases, with 13 bases remaining between them. The CDR3 contains 15 residues. Per the germline V gene, CDR1 is MNHNY and CDR2 is SVGAGI (reference sequence). CDR3 in amino acids: CASSYSVGGGQPQHF. The CDR3 DNA follows: TGTGCCAGCAGTTACTCGGTAGGGGGAGGACAGCCCCAGCATTTT.

The rearrangement uses TRBV28 and TRBJ1-1; D is unresolved. Germline CDR1 is MDHEN and CDR2 is SYDVKM. The CDR3 consists of 12 residues. The V gene lost 3 bases and the J gene lost 7 bases, with 9 bases spanning the gap. CDR3 amino acids: CASSFLRNEAFF. The CDR3 DNA reads TGTGCCAGCAGTTTTCTACGCAATGAAGCTTTCTTT.

DNA of the CDR3: TGTGCCAGCTCACCGTCAGGGGCTGGCTATGGCTACACCTTC. The encoded protein is CASSPSGAGYGYTF. The J gene is TRBJ1-2, the V gene TRBV18, with D tentatively TRBD1 (6 bases). The CDR3 sequence is 14 residues long. Between the trimmed V and J ends, which lost 3 bases and 4 bases, there was a span of 12 bases. Germline V lookup: CDR1 KGHSH, CDR2 LQKENI.

The chain joins TRBV6-4 to TRBJ1-5; D remains unclear. The CDR3 has 16 amino acids. Trimming took off 11 bases at V and 5 bases at J, with 25 bases between the two ends. Per the germline V gene, CDR1 is MRHNA and CDR2 is SNTAGT. CDR3 in amino acids: CAGLPMSGPLDQPQHF. As DNA, the CDR3 is TGTGCCGGCCTCCCTATGTCCGGTCCCCTCGATCAGCCCCAGCATTTT.

This rearrangement joins TRBV6-1 to TRBJ1-5; TRBD1 agrees at 9 bases. J gave up 8 bases and V 3 bases, and 8 bases lay outside the gene matches. Germline V lookup: CDR1 MNHNS, CDR2 SASEGT. The CDR3 is 15 residues long. CDR3 in DNA: TGTGCCAGCAGTGACTCAACAGGGGGCGCGGAGCCCCAGCATTTT. This codes for CASSDSTGGAEPQHF.

The chain employs TRBV28 and TRBJ2-1, with 8 bases aligning to TRBD2. Germline assignment: CDR1 MDHEN and CDR2 SYDVKM. The CDR3 extends over 17 amino acids. J lost 4 bases, V lost 1 base, and 9 bases had no gene match. CDR3 in DNA: TGTGCCAGCAGTTTATCCTCTCGGGGGGGCTCTTACAATGAGCAGTTCTTC. The encoded protein is CASSLSSRGGSYNEQFF.

This clone was recorded only once. An end of the junction differs from the germline gene, which may be a read error. This chain links TRBV5-1 with TRBJ2-5; D is undetermined. In germline, CDR1 is SGHRS, CDR2 YFSETQ. The CDR3 has 14 residues. The chain's CDR3 is CASSLDDGQETRYF. CDR3 bases: TGCGCCAGCAGCTTAGATGACGGTCAAGAGACCCGGTACTTC. Looking up the rest from reference TRBV5-1 and TRBJ2-5 gives the full variable domain: KAGVTQTPRYLIKTRGQQVTLSCSPISGHRSVSWYQQTPGQGLQFLFEYFSETQRNKGNFPGRFSGRQFSNSRSEMNVSTLELGDSALYLCASSLDDGQETRYFGPGTRLLVL.

The chain is built from TRBV28 and TRBJ1-1; D unclear. CDR3 size: 11 residues. Between the trimmed V and J ends, which lost 6 bases and 4 bases, there was a span of 6 bases. Germline values: CDR1 MDHEN, CDR2 SYDVKM. The CDR3 loop reads CASSSATEAFF. The CDR3, as DNA: TGTGCCAGCAGCTCCGCCACTGAAGCTTTCTTT.

CDR3: CASSRRTDYSNQPQHF. The CDR3 DNA sequence: TGTGCCAGCAGCCGCCGGACAGATTATAGCAATCAGCCCCAGCATTTT. The V call is TRBV5-6, the J call TRBJ1-5; possibly TRBD1 for D (6 bases). Trimming left V 4 bases short and J 0 bases short, with 14 bases between. The CDR3 contains 16 residues. CDR1 and CDR2 (germline): SGHDT, YYEEEE. Combining the CDR3 with reference TRBV5-6 and TRBJ1-5 gives the whole variable domain DAGVTQSPTHLIKTRGQQVTLRCSPKSGHDTVSWYQQALGQGPQFIFQYYEEEERQRGNFPDRFSGHQFPNYSSELNVNALLLGDSALYLCASSRRTDYSNQPQHFGDGTRLSIL.

This chain links TRBV21-1 with TRBJ2-7; the table assigns TRBD2, which was not confirmed against the DNA. TRBV21-1 is a documented pseudogene. The CDR3 spans 17 residues. CDR3 sequence: CASSKRSRGLVTYEQYF. For the CDR3, the DNA is TGTGCCAGCAGCAAACGATCACGGGGACTCGTCACCTACGAGCAGTACTTC.

This clone occurred a few times. The rearrangement joins TRBV29-1 to TRBJ2-5, with 7 bases lining up with TRBD2. The V segment lost 7 bases and the J segment 5 bases; nucleotides outside the gene matches: 10. This CDR3 region has 13 residues. Germline CDR1 and CDR2: SQVTM and ANQGSEA. Here the CDR3 reads CSANTLGGETQYF. CDR3 DNA sequence: TGCAGCGCTAATACCTTGGGGGGGGAGACCCAGTACTTC.

The chain recombines TRBV13 with TRBJ1-5; no definite D call. Germline CDR1 and CDR2: PRHDT and FYEKMQ (reference sequence). V gave up 3 bases and J gave up 1 base, with 4 bases separating them. This CDR3 contains 13 residues. CDR3 region: CASSFGSNQPQHF. In nucleotides, the CDR3 is TGTGCCAGCAGCTTCGGGAGCAATCAGCCCCAGCATTTT.

A few counts support this clone. The chain links TRBV10-3 to TRBJ1-1; a possible D gene is TRBD1 (5 bases). V shed 2 bases and J shed 5 bases, with 6 bases lying between them. This CDR3 is built from 12 residues. CDR1 ENHRY and CDR2 SYGVKD come from the germline V gene. CDR3 amino acids: CAISEGATEAFF. The CDR3, as DNA: TGTGCCATCAGTGAGGGGGCGACTGAAGCTTTCTTT.